The 14 T cell receptor beta chains given below trace back to one sample, sequenced in a study of blood T cell repertoires in COVID-19. Repertoires were generated with immunoSEQ multiplex PCR, while TCRdb's copy carries only in-frame clones and drops some. This sample has tens of thousands of clones, with roughly 87% found just once. The sequenced sample consisted of peripheral blood. The receptors were gathered from a woman aged 50 to 65 with active or convalescent COVID-19.

The chain has TRBV20-1 and TRBJ1-2; D uncertain. Trimming pared 3 bases from V and 7 bases from J, leaving 9 bases between. Germline values: CDR1 DFQATT, CDR2 SNEGSKA (reference sequence). CDR3 length: 11 amino acids. CDR3 DNA: TGCAGTGCTAGGGGCGAGGGTGGCTACACCTTC. This gives the protein CSARGEGGYTF.

Concerning this clone: Other DNA sequences in this specimen translate into the identical CDR3. This rearrangement joins TRBV5-1 to TRBJ1-1; 7 positions agree with TRBD1. Germline CDR1 is SGHRS and CDR2 is YFSETQ. Trimming at V came to 0 bases and at J to 1 base, leaving 0 bases not matched to a gene. The CDR3 contains 14 residues. CDR3 sequence reads: CASSLDRGNTEAFF. Here the CDR3 DNA reads TGCGCCAGCAGCTTGGACAGGGGGAACACTGAAGCTTTCTTT.

The chain has TRBV19 and TRBJ2-7, with 10 nucleotides matching TRBD1. V trimming: 6 bases; J trimming: 3 bases; junction bases outside the gene matches: 5. The CDR3 spans 14 residues. Germline values: CDR1 LNHDA, CDR2 SQIVND (reference sequence). CDR3 DNA: TGTGCCAGTAGGAAGACAGGGGGCATCTACGAGCAGTACTTC. Its protein is CASRKTGGIYEQYF.

This chain uses TRBV18 with TRBJ1-2; TRBD1 aligns across 8 bases. The CDR3 totals 18 residues. Germline V lookup: CDR1 KGHSH, CDR2 LQKENI. Trimming at V came to 3 bases and at J to 4 bases, leaving 16 bases not matched to a gene. The CDR3 bases are TGTGCCAGCTCACCCCTGGCAGGGGAGCGGACAGGGACCTATGGCTACACCTTC. It is translated as CASSPLAGERTGTYGYTF.

This clone was found many times. The chain links TRBV9 to TRBJ1-3, with 7 positions matching TRBD1. CDR1 is SGDLS, CDR2 YYNGEE, per germline. The junction had 6 bases not matched to a gene; V was cut back by 4 bases and J by 2 bases. This CDR3 is built from 15 residues. The CDR3 bases are TGTGCCAGCAGCCCACAGGGGATTGCTGGAAACACCATATATTTT. As protein: CASSPQGIAGNTIYF. The variable domain in full, with the rest retrieved from reference TRBV9 and TRBJ1-3, is DSGVTQTPKHLITATGQRVTLRCSPRSGDLSVYWYQQSLDQGLQFLIQYYNGEERAKGNILERFSAQQFPDLHSELNLSSLELGDSALYFCASSPQGIAGNTIYFGEGSWLTVV.

This chain joins TRBV2 and TRBJ1-2; 9 nucleotides align to TRBD1. The CDR3 consists of 16 residues. Germline trimming cut 5 bases from V and 3 bases from J; bases unmatched to any gene: 10. Germline V gene data show CDR1 as SNHLY and CDR2 as FYNNEI. CDR3: CASSRDRDTFDYGYTF. The CDR3 DNA sequence: TGTGCCAGCAGTAGGGACAGGGATACTTTTGACTATGGCTACACCTTC.

The chain employs TRBV6-6 and TRBJ2-7; 8 bases are a match to TRBD1. From germline, CDR1 is MNHNY and CDR2 SVGAGI (reference sequence). The CDR3 runs 12 residues. V gave up 5 bases and J gave up 5 bases; unmatched junction bases: 2. The CDR3, as DNA: TGTGCCAGCAGTCCACAGGGGGACGAGCAGTACTTC. Its protein is CASSPQGDEQYF.

The chain carries TRBV27 and TRBJ1-1; D is unresolved. The CDR3 spans 14 residues. V dropped 3 bases and J dropped 3 bases, with 11 bases sitting between them. Germline V lookup: CDR1 MNHEY, CDR2 SMNVEV (reference sequence). The CDR3 DNA sequence: TGTGCCAGCAGTTTTACTGGAGGGCACACTGAAGCTTTCTTT. Its protein product is CASSFTGGHTEAFF.

The chain has TRBV12-5 and TRBJ2-2; weak D call: TRBD2 (5 bases). CDR1 is LGHNT, CDR2 FRNRAP, per germline. The CDR3 has 12 amino acids. The germline V and J ends were trimmed by 6 bases and 7 bases, with 9 bases remaining between them. The CDR3 loop is CASGERSGELFF. Here the CDR3 DNA reads TGTGCTAGTGGAGAGCGGAGCGGGGAGCTGTTTTTT.

The J gene is TRBJ2-3, the V gene TRBV6-5; D is ambiguous. The CDR3 covers 14 residues. V was shortened by 5 bases and J by 5 bases, with 14 bases between the two germline ends. Germline CDR1 reads MNHEY; CDR2 reads SVGAGI. CDR3 protein: CASSILRLGDTQYF. For the CDR3, the DNA is TGTGCCAGCAGTATCCTCCGACTTGGAGATACGCAGTATTTT.

The V and J genes are TRBV27 and TRBJ2-7, with D possibly matching TRBD1 (5 bases). CDR1 MNHEY and CDR2 SMNVEV come from the germline V gene (reference sequence). CDR3 length equals 12 residues. Trimming shortened V by 6 bases and J by 2 bases, and 8 bases separated the two germline ends. The CDR3 DNA reads TGTGCCAGCAGAGACAGTCCCTACGAGCAGTACTTC. It yields the protein CASRDSPYEQYF.

The chain employs TRBV7-9 and TRBJ1-1; D uncertain. The germline gives CDR1 SEHNR, CDR2 FQNEAQ (reference sequence). The length of the CDR3 is 12 residues. Trimming took off 4 bases at V and 6 bases at J, with 9 bases between the two ends. CDR3 residues: CASSSQDSEAFF. The CDR3 DNA is TGTGCCAGCAGCTCCCAGGACTCTGAAGCTTTCTTT.

CDR3 DNA: TGTGCCAGCGGCAGGCCAGGGGAGAATTCACCCCTCCACTTT. Encoded protein: CASGRPGENSPLHF. The chain is built from TRBV7-9 and TRBJ1-6; D is possibly TRBD1 (6 bases). The germline CDR1 and CDR2 sequences are SEHNR and FQNEAQ (reference sequence). This CDR3 comprises 14 residues. With 8 bases removed from V and 7 bases from J, the gap between germline ends came to 15 bases.

This chain joins TRBV25-1 and TRBJ1-1; D is possibly TRBD1 (6 bases). Per the germline V gene, CDR1 is MGHDK and CDR2 is SYGVNS. The CDR3 length is 16 residues. Trimming took off 1 base at V and 6 bases at J, with 18 bases between the two ends. CDR3 DNA: TGTGCCAGCAGTGAATCGAGAGGGGGGGGCGGAGCTGAAGCTTTCTTT. Amino acids: CASSESRGGGGAEAFF.